Listed here are 14 T cell receptor beta chains from one sample, sequenced in a study of T cells in tuberculosis. Assay used: immunoSEQ multiplex PCR; TCRdb lists only in-frame clones, some missing. The repertoire consists of some 25,000 clones, with nearly 97% occurring once and the leading ten covering almost 9.5%. The specimen sequenced was PBMCs. All receptors derive from a donor aged 10 to 29 with latent tuberculosis or without tuberculosis infection.

CDR3 residues: CASSTGGAEQFF. The DNA of the CDR3 is TGTGCCAGTAGTACGGGAGGGGCTGAGCAGTTCTTC. This rearrangement joins TRBV19 to TRBJ2-1; 8 bases are shared with TRBD2. Trimming cost V 4 bases and J 9 bases; bases outside gene matches: 2. In germline, CDR1 is LNHDA, CDR2 SQIVND (reference sequence). The CDR3 loop spans 12 amino acids. Based on the CDR3 plus reference TRBV19 and TRBJ2-1, the full variable domain is DGGITQSPKYLFRKEGQNVTLSCEQNLNHDAMYWYRQDPGQGLRLIYYSQIVNDFQKGDIAEGYSVSREKKESFPLTVTSAQKNPTAFYLCASSTGGAEQFFGPGTRLTVL.

The gene calls are TRBV6-5 and TRBJ1-2; perhaps TRBD1 as D (6 bases). This CDR3 has 14 residues. Between the trimmed V and J ends, which lost 0 bases and 4 bases, there was a span of 9 bases. CDR1 is MNHEY and CDR2 is SVGAGI in the germline V gene. The CDR3 loop reads CASSYSGRGYGYTF. CDR3 DNA sequence: TGTGCCAGCAGTTACTCCGGCAGGGGCTATGGCTACACCTTC.

V gene TRBV11-2 combines with J gene TRBJ1-2, with D unclear. The CDR3 length is 15 residues. V was trimmed by 3 bases and J by 2 bases, leaving 13 bases between them. Per germline, CDR1 SGHAT and CDR2 FQNNGV. DNA for the CDR3: TGTGCCAGCAGCTTCTCCCAAACTAAAAACTATGGCTACACCTTC. Translating gives CASSFSQTKNYGYTF.

The chain carries TRBV10-2 and TRBJ1-2; D call uncertain. CDR3 size: 11 residues. CDR1 is WSHSY and CDR2 is SAAADI in the germline V gene. V lost 3 bases and J 8 bases, leaving 7 bases between the germline ends. Written as DNA, the CDR3 is TGCGCCAGCAGTGAAGGAGGCGGCTACACCTTC. It translates to CASSEGGGYTF.

The CDR3: CASSPVGQAGWMMDTQYF. In DNA form, the CDR3 reads TGTGCCAGCTCACCAGTTGGTCAGGCAGGGTGGATGATGGATACGCAGTATTTT. The chain is built from TRBV18 and TRBJ2-3, with D perhaps TRBD1 (5 bases). V lost 2 bases and J lost 6, with 24 bases in between. The CDR3 contains 18 residues. Germline values: CDR1 KGHSH, CDR2 LQKENI.

The rearrangement uses TRBV4-1 and TRBJ2-5, with a weak D call TRBD1 (6 bases). The V gene lost 4 bases and the J gene lost 5 bases, with 11 bases spanning the gap. CDR3 size: 13 residues. Germline V CDR1 and CDR2: MGHRA, YSYEKL. This chain's CDR3 is CASSRTVGETQYF. The CDR3 DNA follows: TGCGCCAGCAGCCGGACAGTTGGGGAGACCCAGTACTTC.

The V and J genes are TRBV5-1 and TRBJ2-5; D gene uncertain. This CDR3 has 14 residues. CDR1 and CDR2 from the germline V gene are SGHRS and YFSETQ. Deletions cut 2 bases from V and 5 bases from J, with 13 bases between. The CDR3 DNA reads TGCGCCAGCAGCTTAGGCAGGCTCATGGAGACCCAGTACTTC. As protein: CASSLGRLMETQYF.

CDR3 coding DNA: TGTGCCAGCAGTGAAGGGTTAAGCCCCAATGAGCAGTTCTTC. Protein: CASSEGLSPNEQFF. V gene TRBV2 combines with J gene TRBJ2-1; D is uncertain. V was shortened by 1 base and J by 6 bases, with 10 bases between the two germline ends. Per the germline V gene, CDR1 is SNHLY and CDR2 is FYNNEI. This CDR3 spans 14 amino acids.

The chain carries TRBV11-3 and TRBJ2-1; TRBD2 matches at 8 bases. This CDR3 is built from 14 residues. Germline lookup yields CDR1 SGHNT and CDR2 YENEEA. V trimming: 1 base; J trimming: 10 bases; junction bases outside the gene matches: 6. CDR3 region: CASSLVGGAREQFF. CDR3 sequence (DNA): TGTGCCAGCAGCTTAGTCGGGGGGGCAAGGGAGCAGTTCTTC.

The chain joins TRBV15 to TRBJ2-3; 9 bases map to TRBD2. V lost 0 bases to trimming and J lost 6 bases; unmatched junction nucleotides: 13. CDR3 size: 18 residues. Germline CDR1 and CDR2: LNHNV and YYDKDF (reference sequence). For the CDR3, the DNA is TGTGCCACCAGCAGAGATAGCGTTAGCGGGGGAAGTTGGGATACGCAGTATTTT. Translating gives CATSRDSVSGGSWDTQYF.

As DNA, the CDR3 is TGTGCCAGTAGCCCACAGGGGGTAAACGTCCTGACTTTC. It translates to CASSPQGVNVLTF. V and J are TRBV19 and TRBJ2-6; 8 nucleotides line up with TRBD1. Germline assignment: CDR1 LNHDA and CDR2 SQIVND (reference sequence). This CDR3 has 13 amino acids. V lost 6 bases, J lost 10 bases, and 5 bases stayed unmatched.

The V call is TRBV27, the J call TRBJ1-6; a possible D gene is TRBD1 (5 bases). The CDR3 runs 17 residues. The V gene lost 5 bases and the J gene lost 0 bases, with 14 bases spanning the gap. Germline CDR1 MNHEY, CDR2 SMNVEV (reference sequence). CDR3 residues: CASSLSRQSSYNSPLHF. DNA of the CDR3: TGTGCCAGCAGTCTCTCCCGACAGAGCTCCTATAATTCACCCCTCCACTTT.

The V and J genes are TRBV5-1 and TRBJ1-4, with D possibly TRBD1 on 6 matching bases. V was cut by 2 bases and J by 9 bases, with 14 bases left in between. CDR1 is SGHRS, CDR2 YFSETQ, per germline. The CDR3 runs 14 residues. The CDR3 nucleotides read TGCGCCAGCAGCTTCCTGGACAGAGACAAAAAACTGTTTTTT. It yields the protein CASSFLDRDKKLFF.

J is TRBJ1-1 and V is TRBV29-1; D may be TRBD1 (5 bases). Trimming stripped 4 bases from V and 6 bases from J, with 15 bases between. Looked up from germline, CDR1 is SQVTM and CDR2 is ANQGSEA. This CDR3 has 13 residues. The CDR3 DNA is TGCAGCGTTGGAAAGGGGTTGGTGGCTGAAGCTTTCTTT. Translation gives CSVGKGLVAEAFF.